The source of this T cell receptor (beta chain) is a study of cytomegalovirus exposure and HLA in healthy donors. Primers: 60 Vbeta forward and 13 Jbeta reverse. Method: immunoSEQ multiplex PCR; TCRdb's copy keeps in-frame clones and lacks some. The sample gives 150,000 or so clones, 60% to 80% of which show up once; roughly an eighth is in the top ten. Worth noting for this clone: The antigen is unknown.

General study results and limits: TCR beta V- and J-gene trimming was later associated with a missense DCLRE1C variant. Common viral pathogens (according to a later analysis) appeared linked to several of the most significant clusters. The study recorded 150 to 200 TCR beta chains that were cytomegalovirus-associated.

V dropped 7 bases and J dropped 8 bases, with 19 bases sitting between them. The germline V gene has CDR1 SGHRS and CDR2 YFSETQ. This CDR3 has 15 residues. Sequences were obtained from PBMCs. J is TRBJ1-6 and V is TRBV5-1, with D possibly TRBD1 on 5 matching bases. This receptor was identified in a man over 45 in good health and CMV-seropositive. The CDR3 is CASALRTSPDSPLHF. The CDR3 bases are TGCGCCAGCGCGCTCAGGACAAGTCCAGATTCACCCCTCCACTTT.